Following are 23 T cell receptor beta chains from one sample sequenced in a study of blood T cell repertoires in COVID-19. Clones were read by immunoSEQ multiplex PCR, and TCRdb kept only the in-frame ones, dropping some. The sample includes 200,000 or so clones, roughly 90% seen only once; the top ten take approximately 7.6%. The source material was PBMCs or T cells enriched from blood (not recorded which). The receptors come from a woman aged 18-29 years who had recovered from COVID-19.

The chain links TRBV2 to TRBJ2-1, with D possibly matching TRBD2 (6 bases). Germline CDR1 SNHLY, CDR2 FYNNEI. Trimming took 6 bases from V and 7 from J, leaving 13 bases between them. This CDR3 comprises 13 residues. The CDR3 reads CASSMFAGNEQFF. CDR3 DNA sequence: TGTGCCAGCAGCATGTTCGCGGGGAATGAGCAGTTCTTC.

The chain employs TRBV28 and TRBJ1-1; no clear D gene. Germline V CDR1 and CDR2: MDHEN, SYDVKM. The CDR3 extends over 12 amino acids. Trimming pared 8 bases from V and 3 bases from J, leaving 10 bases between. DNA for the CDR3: TGTGCCAGCTCAGAAAAATACACTGAAGCTTTCTTT. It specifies CASSEKYTEAFF.

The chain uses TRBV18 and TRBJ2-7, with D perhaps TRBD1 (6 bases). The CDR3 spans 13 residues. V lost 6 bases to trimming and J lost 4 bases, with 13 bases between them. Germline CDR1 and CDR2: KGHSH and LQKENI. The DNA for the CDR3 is TGTGCCAGCTCGGGGGCCGTGGGGTACGAGCAGTACTTC. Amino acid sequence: CASSGAVGYEQYF.

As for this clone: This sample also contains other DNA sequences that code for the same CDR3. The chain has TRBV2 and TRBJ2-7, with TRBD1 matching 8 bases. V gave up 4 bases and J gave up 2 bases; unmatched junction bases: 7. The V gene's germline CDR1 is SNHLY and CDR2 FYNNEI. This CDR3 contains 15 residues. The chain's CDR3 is CASSVHRDRPYEQYF. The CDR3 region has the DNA TGTGCCAGCAGTGTTCACCGGGACAGGCCCTACGAGCAGTACTTC.

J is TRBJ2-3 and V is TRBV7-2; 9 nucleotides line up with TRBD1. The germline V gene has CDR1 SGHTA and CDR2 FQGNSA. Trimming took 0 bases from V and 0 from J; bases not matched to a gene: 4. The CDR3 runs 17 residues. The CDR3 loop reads CASSLAGGTGSTDTQYF. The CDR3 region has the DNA TGTGCCAGCAGCTTAGCCGGGGGGACAGGGAGCACAGATACGCAGTATTTT.

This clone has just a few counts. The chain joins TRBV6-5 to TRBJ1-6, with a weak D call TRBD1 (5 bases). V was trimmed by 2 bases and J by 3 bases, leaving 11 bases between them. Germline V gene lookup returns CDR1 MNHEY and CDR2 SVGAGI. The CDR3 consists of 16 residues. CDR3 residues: CASSYRQTVYNSPLHF. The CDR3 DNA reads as TGTGCCAGCAGTTACCGCCAGACAGTCTATAATTCACCCCTCCACTTT.

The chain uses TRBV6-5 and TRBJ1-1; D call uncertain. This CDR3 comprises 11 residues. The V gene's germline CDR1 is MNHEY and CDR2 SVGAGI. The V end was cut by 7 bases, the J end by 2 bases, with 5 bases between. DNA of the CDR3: TGTGCCAGCATTATAAACACTGAAGCTTTCTTT. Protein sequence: CASIINTEAFF.

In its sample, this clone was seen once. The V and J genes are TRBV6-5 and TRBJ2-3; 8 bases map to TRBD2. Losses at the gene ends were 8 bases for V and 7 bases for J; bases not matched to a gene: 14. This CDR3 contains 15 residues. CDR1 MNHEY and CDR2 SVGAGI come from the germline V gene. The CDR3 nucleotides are TGTGCCAGCTGGGGGATCGGGGGGGCGTCATATACGCAGTATTTT. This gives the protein CASWGIGGASYTQYF.

CDR3 amino acids: CASSVAPTGAYEQYF. CDR3 nucleotides: TGTGCCAGCAGCGTAGCCCCAACGGGTGCCTACGAGCAGTACTTC. This chain links TRBV9 with TRBJ2-7; D unresolved. From germline, CDR1 is SGDLS and CDR2 YYNGEE. V lost 0 bases to trimming and J lost 2 bases, with 12 bases between them. This CDR3 has 15 residues.

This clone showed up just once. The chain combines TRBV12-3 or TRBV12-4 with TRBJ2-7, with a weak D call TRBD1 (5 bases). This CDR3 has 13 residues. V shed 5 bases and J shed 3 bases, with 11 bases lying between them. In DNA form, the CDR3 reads TGTGCCAGCAGTAGGACATCTCTCTACGAGCAGTACTTC. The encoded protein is CASSRTSLYEQYF.

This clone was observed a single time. The CDR3 nucleotides are TGTGCCAGCAGCTGGACAGGGGGCTTCTACAATGAGCAGTTCTTC. It encodes CASSWTGGFYNEQFF. This chain uses TRBV13 with TRBJ2-1, with TRBD1 matching over 11 bases. Trimming at V came to 4 bases and at J to 3 bases, leaving 2 bases not matched to a gene. Germline-derived CDR1 and CDR2 are PRHDT and FYEKMQ (reference sequence). The CDR3 consists of 15 residues.

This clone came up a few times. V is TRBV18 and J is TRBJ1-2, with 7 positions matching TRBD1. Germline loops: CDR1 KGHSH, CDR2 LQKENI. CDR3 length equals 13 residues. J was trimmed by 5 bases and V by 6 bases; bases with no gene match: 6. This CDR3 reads CASSPDREYGYTF. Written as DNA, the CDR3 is TGTGCCAGCTCCCCAGACAGGGAGTATGGCTACACCTTC.

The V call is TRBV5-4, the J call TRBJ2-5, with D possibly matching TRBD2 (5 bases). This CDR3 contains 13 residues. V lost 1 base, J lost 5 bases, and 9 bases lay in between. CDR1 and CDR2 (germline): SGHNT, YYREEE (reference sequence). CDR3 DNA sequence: TGTGCCAGCAGCTTGAAGGGCGGGGAGACCCAGTACTTC. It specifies CASSLKGGETQYF.

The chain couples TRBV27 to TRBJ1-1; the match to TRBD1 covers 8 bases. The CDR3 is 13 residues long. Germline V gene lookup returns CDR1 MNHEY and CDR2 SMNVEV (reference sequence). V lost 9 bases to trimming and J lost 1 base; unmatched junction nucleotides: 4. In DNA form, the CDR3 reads TGTGCCAGTAGGACAGGGCAGAACACTGAAGCTTTCTTT. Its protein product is CASRTGQNTEAFF.

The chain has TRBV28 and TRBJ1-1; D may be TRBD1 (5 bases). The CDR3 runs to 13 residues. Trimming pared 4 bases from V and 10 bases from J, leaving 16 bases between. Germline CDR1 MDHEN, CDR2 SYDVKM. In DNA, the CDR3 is TGTGCCAGCAGTTGGTTGACAGTCGGCGGAGCTTTCTTT. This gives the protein CASSWLTVGGAFF.

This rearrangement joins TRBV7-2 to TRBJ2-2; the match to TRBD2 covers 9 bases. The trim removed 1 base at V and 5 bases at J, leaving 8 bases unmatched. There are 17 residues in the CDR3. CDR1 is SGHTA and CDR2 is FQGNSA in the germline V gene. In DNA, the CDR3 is TGTGCCAGCAGCTTAGTATGGCTAGCGGGGACTACCGGGGAGCTGTTTTTT. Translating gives CASSLVWLAGTTGELFF. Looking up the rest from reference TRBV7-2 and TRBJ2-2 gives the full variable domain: GAGVSQSPSNKVTEKGKDVELRCDPISGHTALYWYRQSLGQGLEFLIYFQGNSAPDKSGLPSDRFSAERTGGSVSTLTIQRTQQEDSAVYLCASSLVWLAGTTGELFFGEGSRLTVL.

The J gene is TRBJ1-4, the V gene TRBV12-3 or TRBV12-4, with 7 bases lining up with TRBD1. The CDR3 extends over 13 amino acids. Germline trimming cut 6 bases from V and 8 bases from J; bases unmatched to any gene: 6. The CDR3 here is CASSKGAEEKLFF. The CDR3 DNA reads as TGTGCCAGCAGCAAGGGGGCCGAGGAAAAACTGTTTTTT.

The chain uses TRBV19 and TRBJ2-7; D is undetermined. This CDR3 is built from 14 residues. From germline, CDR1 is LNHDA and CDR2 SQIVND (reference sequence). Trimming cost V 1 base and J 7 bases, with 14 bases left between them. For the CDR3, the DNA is TGTGCCAGTAGTATAGCGGGTCCAACTCCAGAGCAGTACTTC. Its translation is CASSIAGPTPEQYF.

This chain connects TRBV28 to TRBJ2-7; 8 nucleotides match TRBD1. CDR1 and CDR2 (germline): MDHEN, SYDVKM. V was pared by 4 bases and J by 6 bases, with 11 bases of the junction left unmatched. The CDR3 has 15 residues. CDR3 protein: CASSSSGQGSVEQYF. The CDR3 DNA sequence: TGTGCCAGCAGTTCTTCCGGACAGGGATCTGTCGAGCAGTACTTC. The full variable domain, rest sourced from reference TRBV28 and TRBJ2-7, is DVKVTQSSRYLVKRTGEKVFLECVQDMDHENMFWYRQDPGLGLRLIYFSYDVKMKEKGDIPEGYSVSREKKERFSLILESASTNQTSMYLCASSSSGQGSVEQYFGPGTRLTVT.

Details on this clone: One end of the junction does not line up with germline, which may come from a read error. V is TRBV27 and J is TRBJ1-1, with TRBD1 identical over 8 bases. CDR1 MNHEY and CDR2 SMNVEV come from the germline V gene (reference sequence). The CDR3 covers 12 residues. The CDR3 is CASSIGTGYFVF. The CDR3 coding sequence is TGTGCCAGCAGTATTGGGACAGGATATTTTGTCTTT.

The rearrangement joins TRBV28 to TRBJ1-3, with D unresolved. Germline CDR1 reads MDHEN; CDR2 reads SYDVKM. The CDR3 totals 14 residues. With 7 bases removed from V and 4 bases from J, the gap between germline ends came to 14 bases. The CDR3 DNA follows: TGTGCCAGCACCCCGGGTACTGGGGGAAACACCATATATTTT. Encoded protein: CASTPGTGGNTIYF.

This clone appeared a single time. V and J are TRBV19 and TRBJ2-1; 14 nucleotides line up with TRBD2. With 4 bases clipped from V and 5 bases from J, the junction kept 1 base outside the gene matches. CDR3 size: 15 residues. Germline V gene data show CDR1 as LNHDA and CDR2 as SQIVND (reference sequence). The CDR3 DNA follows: TGTGCCAGTAGTAGACTAGCGGGGGGGCACAATGAGCAGTTCTTC. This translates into CASSRLAGGHNEQFF.

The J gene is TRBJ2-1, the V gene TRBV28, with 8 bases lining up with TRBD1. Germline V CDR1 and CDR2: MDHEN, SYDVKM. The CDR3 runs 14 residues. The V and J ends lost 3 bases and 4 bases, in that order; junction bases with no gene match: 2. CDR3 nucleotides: TGTGCCAGCAGTTTCAGGGGGCGTTACAATGAGCAGTTCTTC. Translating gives CASSFRGRYNEQFF.